This is a list of T cell receptor beta chains from one sample in a study of blood T cell repertoires in COVID-19. TCRdb's table, derived via immunoSEQ multiplex PCR, lists solely in-frame clones and lacks some. The sample has 200,000 to 250,000 clones, under 85% seen once; the top ten hold about 1.8%. Input material: PBMCs or T cells enriched from blood (not recorded which). Receptors were obtained from a man aged 60-69 years who had recovered from COVID-19. Both conserved end residues are part of each CDR3.

>TRBV2|TRBJ2-3
CASSPSLWDRGATDTQYF
>TRBV11-3|TRBJ1-6
CASSRTRGSPLHF
>TRBV6-5|TRBJ1-1
CASRGFANTEAFF
>TRBV7-8|TRBJ2-3
CASSRTGWTQYF
>TRBV11-3|TRBJ2-7
CASSLQGAREQYF
>TRBV3-1/TRBV3-2|TRBJ1-1
CASSAGGNTEAFF
>TRBV5-6|TRBJ2-7
CASSFRGSYEQYF
>TRBV4-1|TRBJ2-3
CASSQDASGGTDTQYF
>TRBV18|TRBJ2-1
CASSPSDSYYNEQFF
>TRBV11-2|TRBJ1-4
CASSLRRGSTNEKLFF
>TRBV3-1/TRBV3-2|TRBJ1-2
CASSQDPASGYGYTF
>TRBV11-3|TRBJ1-1
CASSSGQPGTEAFF
>TRBV4-3|TRBJ2-3
CASSQTLQGADTQYF
>TRBV2|TRBJ2-1
CASSDIGREGEQFF
>TRBV10-3|TRBJ1-2
CAISPGPLTNYGYTF
>TRBV4-3|TRBJ1-3
CASSQSTGAGNTIYF
>TRBV5-6|TRBJ1-2
CASSLVPGQGIYGYTF
>TRBV6-2/TRBV6-3|TRBJ2-7
CASSYSISDRSKYEQYF
>TRBV2|TRBJ1-2
CASSLTGTRNYGYTF
>TRBV19|TRBJ2-7
CASSIDHNYEQYF
>TRBV6-5|TRBJ1-1
CASSQTALNTEAFF
>TRBV15|TRBJ1-1
CATSRSQTGGTEAFF
>TRBV29-1|TRBJ2-5
CSVEPLEETQYF